A single sample gave rise to the 3 T cell receptor beta chains below, sequenced in a study of cytomegalovirus exposure and HLA in healthy donors. 60 Vbeta and 13 Jbeta primers were used in PCR. Only in-frame clones appear in the TCRdb table, and some are missing; sequencing was by immunoSEQ multiplex PCR. The sample lists roughly 98,000 clones; 75% to 80% were seen once. Specimen: PBMCs. Receptors originate from a female donor in good health and CMV-seronegative.

J is TRBJ2-5 and V is TRBV4-3, with 13 bases aligning to TRBD2. With 4 bases clipped from V and 5 bases from J, the junction kept 7 bases outside the gene matches. Per the germline V gene, CDR1 is LGHNA and CDR2 is YSLEER. The CDR3 sequence is 16 residues long. CDR3 region: CASSPGLAGARETQYF. In DNA form, the CDR3 reads TGCGCCAGCAGCCCTGGACTAGCGGGGGCCCGGGAGACCCAGTACTTC.

This clone has a single count. The chain employs TRBV29-1 and TRBJ2-2; tentative D call: TRBD1 (5 bases). Trimming took 7 bases from V and 5 from J, leaving 8 bases between them. From germline, CDR1 is SQVTM and CDR2 ANQGSEA. This CDR3 contains 11 residues. CDR3 nucleotides: TGCAGCGCCACAGGTACCGGGGAGCTGTTTTTT. Protein product: CSATGTGELFF.

Comment on this clone: This CDR3 is also generated by other DNA sequences in the sample. The chain recombines TRBV19 with TRBJ1-2; the match to TRBD1 covers 12 bases. Germline CDR1 and CDR2: LNHDA and SQIVND (reference sequence). With V trimmed by 6 bases and J by 8 bases, 4 bases remained unmatched. This CDR3 has 13 amino acids. Here the CDR3 DNA reads TGTGCCAGTAGCAGGGACAGGGGGCAAGGCTACACCTTC. Translation gives CASSRDRGQGYTF.